There are many counts of the clone carrying this T cell receptor (beta chain). Its antigen is unidentified. Per germline, CDR1 LGHNA and CDR2 YNFKEQ. Trimming stripped 5 bases from V and 5 bases from J, with 15 bases between. This CDR3 contains 14 residues. This specimen comes from a study of response to subunit inactivated influenza vaccine. General observations from the study: Each seasonal influenza vaccination recruits few new T cells, the authors suggested.

TCRdb processed the RT-PCR reads anew with MiXCR; each CDR3 protein has one entry. The profile covers over 150,000 distinct CDR3 sequences, with 13% to 15% appearing a single time and approximately 30% taken by the ten largest. V gene TRBV4-2 combines with J gene TRBJ1-1; D not resolved. The clonotype originates from a man in his fifties or sixties who received an inactivated influenza vaccine. The specimen was CD8+ T cells sorted from PBMCs, collected more than 4 days after vaccination. The chain's CDR3 is CASSEVEGLTEAFF. For the CDR3, the DNA is TGTGCCAGCAGCGAGGTGGAAGGGTTGACTGAAGCTTTCTTT.